Listed here is a single T cell receptor beta chain. Source study methods: Estimates of nucleated cell counts were drawn from the amplification of reference gene primers. This table comes from immunoSEQ multiplex PCR, and its TCRdb copy is limited to in-frame clones, with some not included. The V and J calls and clone size were taken over from that table, and D and trimming were inferred from the DNA. The repertoire has approximately 300,000 clones, 89% of them found once; the top ten carry over 4%. This sample was included in a study of blood T cell repertoires in COVID-19. About the study: Italy, Spain and the United States were the sources of the convalescent and acute COVID-19 samples.

Participants had their cohort set by participant-reported clinical history. In Cohort 3, a recovered donor had either two negative PCRs, clearance, or symptom resolution. With 6 bases removed from V and 12 bases from J, the gap between germline ends came to 20 bases. Germline V CDR1 and CDR2: KGHDR, SFDVKD. The CDR3 sequence is 14 residues long. J is TRBJ2-1 and V is TRBV24-1; a weak D match, TRBD2 (7 bases). Specimen: PBMCs or T cells enriched from blood (not recorded which). This clonotype was obtained from a man aged 55 to 70 who had recovered from COVID-19. CDR3 coding DNA: TGTGCCACCAGTCAAGTGGGAGGGGGACATGGGCAGTTCTTC. Translation gives CATSQVGGGHGQFF.